This T cell receptor (beta chain) was recovered during a study of OX40 agonist ivuxolimab in advanced cancers. Looking at the study overall: Ivuxolimab, which targeted the costimulatory receptor OX40 (CD134), was an agonistic, fully human IgG2 monoclonal antibody. Of the 50 to 55 patients in dose escalation, about 20 had hepatocellular carcinoma, about 15 had melanoma, 9 had renal cell carcinoma and 9 had head and neck cancer. The paper covers the monotherapy dose-escalation part of the phase I ivuxolimab trial, which included N of about 50 patients. Peripheral TCRbeta sequencing was intended to test whether TCR sequence diversity was altered and clonal T-cell expansion was caused by ivuxolimab. Patients were allowed to have had prior anti-PD-1, anti-PD-L1 or anti-CTLA-4 therapy, and around 37% of the dose-escalation patients had previously received checkpoint inhibitors. In the dose-escalation cohort, roughly 82% of patients were male, and the mean age was around 60 years with a range of roughly 20 to 85. Partial responses occurred in three dose-escalation patients, of whom one had hepatocellular carcinoma and two had cutaneous melanoma. Intravenous ivuxolimab was administered to patients every 2 weeks at six dose levels: 0.01, 0.1, 0.3, 1.5, 3 and 10 mg/kg. Study-level results and caveats: After ivuxolimab, CD8+ T cells had more expanded clones than CD4+ T cells on average. Low levels of normalized T-cell clonal expansion were also seen in some patients who did not respond. Clonal expansion of both CD4+ and CD8+ blood T cells was observed from baseline to week 6 at doses 0.1 to 3.0 mg/kg. In the 0.1-3.0 mg/kg groups, partial responders were among the patients with the lowest normalized peripheral clonal expansion, particularly in CD8+ T cells. Antigen specificity was not determined for the clonally expanded peripheral T cells.

For sequencing of the TCRbeta CDR3 region, genomic DNA was extracted from the sorted cells. The immunoSEQ Assay was used to sequence the TCRbeta CDR3 regions. The source is immuneACCESS, and TCRdb retained only in-frame sequences with V and J called. Part of the clones is not carried over; for the studies checked, unresolved V genes explain less than half of this, and the remainder is unexplained. Within this sample are about 59,000 clones, with 80% to 90% of them counted one time only. The top ten clonotypes cover about 5.6% of the sample. In the case of this clone: Its target antigen remains unknown. No qualities accompany the bases; no much larger clone lies one base away.

Patients with autoimmune disease history or receiving systemic immunosuppression were excluded from the trial. Peripheral blood for TCR sequencing was collected from all dose cohorts at baseline, on cycle 4 day 1, and on cycle 7 day 1. Samples came from an open-label, multicenter, first-in-human phase I dose-escalation trial of ivuxolimab. Adults with locally advanced or metastatic head and neck squamous cell, hepatocellular, melanoma or renal cell carcinoma were enrolled in the trial. Before TCR sequencing, CD4+ T cells and CD8+ T cells were sorted from peripheral blood as separate populations. From its cysteine to its phenylalanine, the CDR3 spans 12 amino acids. The only DNA kept is the CDR3, 36 bases in frame from the first base. CDR1 is given as SGHNT and CDR2 as YYREEE, both from the germline V gene (reference sequence). Trimming takes 4 bases from V and 8 bases from J, and the germline ends sit 7 bases apart.

The chain is encoded by TRBV5-4 joined to TRBJ1-6; the D gene remains uncertain. This TCR derives from an adult with an advanced solid tumor such as melanoma, head and neck, liver or kidney cancer. The sequencing used CD4+ or CD8+ T cells sorted from blood, collected in a trial of the OX40 agonist ivuxolimab. This receptor has the CDR3 CASSLPDSPLHF. The nucleotide sequence reads TGTGCCAGCAGCCTACCGGATTCACCCCTCCACTTT.